A selection of T cell receptor beta chains follows, all from one sample in a study of T cell responses to AZD1222 COVID-19 vaccine. Profiling relied on immunoSEQ multiplex PCR, and the TCRdb table lists in-frame clones only, not all of them. There are about 56,000 clones in the sample; roughly 85% occur only once, and roughly 15% lies in the top ten. Sequences were derived from peripheral blood, sampled on day 0 of AZD1222 vaccination. Receptors originate from an adult in good health. Both conserved end residues are part of each CDR3. A D gene is named only where the DNA matches it firmly. Not every row has a clone size; where given, it reads once, few, many or a size class.

>TRBJ1-1|few|.|TRBV7-2|13
TGTGCCAGCAGCTTAAGAGGGGCCGCTGAAGCTTTCTTT
CASSLRGAAEAFF
>TRBJ2-1|once|.|TRBV15|14
TGTGCCACCACCAACCCCGGGACCATGAATGAGCAGTTCTTC
CATTNPGTMNEQFF
>TRBJ2-3|.|.|TRBV11-3|13
TGTGCCAGCAGAGGCGGGAGCACAGATACGCAGTATTTT
CASRGGSTDTQYF
>TRBJ1-3|few|.|TRBV7-2|15
TGTGCCAGCAGCTTAGCCGGCAGCTCTGGAAACACCATATATTTT
CASSLAGSSGNTIYF
>TRBJ1-2|.|.|TRBV7-8|14
TGTGCCAGCAGCTTTGGGCGCACGCTTGATGGCTACACCTTC
CASSFGRTLDGYTF
>TRBJ1-5|.|.|TRBV6-1|15
TGTGCCAGCAGTGAAAACCCCCAAGGGGGTCAGCCCCAGCATTTT
CASSENPQGGQPQHF
>TRBJ1-2|.|.|TRBV23-1|10
TGCGCCCGCCGGTACTATGGCTACACCTTC
CARRYYGYTF
>TRBJ1-2|.|TRBD1|TRBV19|13
TGTGCCAGTAGTAAGGACAGGCTCGGTGGCTACACCTTC
CASSKDRLGGYTF
>TRBJ2-2|.|.|TRBV7-3|14
TGTGCCAGTTCCGGGACACTGAACACCGGGGAGCTGTTTTTT
CASSGTLNTGELFF
>TRBJ2-7|once|.|TRBV14|11
TGTGCCAGTCCGACAGACTACGAGCAGTACTTC
CASPTDYEQYF
>TRBJ2-1|.|.|TRBV7-6|14
TGTGCCAGCAGCTCAGGGGGGGCTTACAATGAGCAGTTCTTC
CASSSGGAYNEQFF
>TRBJ2-3|.|TRBD2|TRBV19|15
TGTGCCAGTAGTATAGGGACTAGCGGAGGGGATACGCAGTATTTT
CASSIGTSGGDTQYF
>TRBJ2-7|.|TRBD2|TRBV7-3|14
TGTGCCAGCAGCTTACGGGGGGGTTCCTACGAGCAGTACTTC
CASSLRGGSYEQYF
>TRBJ2-4|.|.|TRBV28|13
TGTGCCAGCAGGGTACAGGGGAGGCACATTCAGTACTTC
CASRVQGRHIQYF
>TRBJ2-2|.|.|TRBV5-4|14
TGTGCCAGCAGCCAACAAAAATACACCGGGGAGCTGTTTTTT
CASSQQKYTGELFF
>TRBJ2-5|once|.|TRBV6-5|11
TGTGCCAGCAGCCGCCAAGAGACCCAGTACTTC
CASSRQETQYF
>TRBJ1-5|.|.|TRBV2|15
TGTGCCAGCAGTGTCGGGGCCACCTTCAATCAGCCCCAGCATTTT
CASSVGATFNQPQHF
>TRBJ2-3|.|TRBD2|TRBV18|15
TGTGCCAGCTCCCCCGGGACTAGCTCGCGGGATACGCAGTATTTT
CASSPGTSSRDTQYF
>TRBJ2-7|.|TRBD2|TRBV7-9|15
TGTGCCAGCAGCCGCTCTAGCGGGGGGGCCTACGAGCAGTACTTC
CASSRSSGGAYEQYF
>TRBJ2-7|few|.|TRBV9|14
TGTGCCAGCAGCCCAGACCCGTGGCCCTACGAGCAGTACTTC
CASSPDPWPYEQYF
>TRBJ1-5|.|.|TRBV7-9|18
TGTGCCAGCAGCTTAGTTGTGGGGGCCCCCGTCGGTAATCAGCCCCAGCATTTT
CASSLVVGAPVGNQPQHF
>TRBJ1-1|.|.|TRBV9|14
TGTGCCAGCAGCGTAAACGGGGGGCAGTCTGAGGCTTTCTTT
CASSVNGGQSEAFF
>TRBJ1-5|.|.|TRBV7-9|13
TGTGCCAGCAGCTTGGGGGAGCAGCAGCCCCAGCATTTT
CASSLGEQQPQHF
>TRBJ1-1|once|.|TRBV3-1/TRBV3-2|13
TGTGCCAGCAGCCAAGTGGCAGGAAGGAGGGCTTTCTTT
CASSQVAGRRAFF
>TRBJ1-5|.|.|TRBV18|13
TGTGCCAGCTCACGAACGGACAAAGTTCAACAGCATTTT
CASSRTDKVQQHF
>TRBJ1-4|.|.|TRBV7-9|16
TGTGCCAGCAGCTCTCACGGCGACAGAGAGAGGGAAAAACTGTTTTTT
CASSSHGDREREKLFF
>TRBJ2-7|.|TRBD1|TRBV18|14
TGTGCCAGCTCAAAGGGACAGGAGGACTACGAGCAGTACTTC
CASSKGQEDYEQYF
>TRBJ2-7|.|.|TRBV14|19
TGTGCCAGCAGCCACCGACAGGGTCCCGGCGTAGGGGGGTCGGGAGAGCAGTACTTC
CASSHRQGPGVGGSGEQYF
>TRBJ2-5|.|.|TRBV6-2/TRBV6-3|16
TGTGCCAGCAGTTACGACCAGGACAGACTCGAAGAGACCCAGTACTTC
CASSYDQDRLEETQYF
>TRBJ2-3|.|TRBD2|TRBV27|17
TGTGCCAGCAGTTTATGGTCAGGCGGACTAGCGCCAGATACGCAGTATTTT
CASSLWSGGLAPDTQYF
>TRBJ2-7|.|TRBD2|TRBV4-2|16
TGTGCCAGCAGCCAAGATGTAGCGGGGGGCCCTGCAGAGCAGTACTTC
CASSQDVAGGPAEQYF
>TRBJ2-3|.|TRBD2|TRBV19|16
TGTGCCAGTAGTATTAGCGGGGGGGCCAGAGTAGATACGCAGTATTTT
CASSISGGARVDTQYF
>TRBJ2-1|.|.|TRBV18|15
TGTGCCAGCTCACCACAGGGGGTCTACTACAATGAGCAGTTCTTC
CASSPQGVYYNEQFF
>TRBJ2-3|.|.|TRBV6-5|15
TGTGCCAGCAGTTATTCTCAGGGAAATGCGTATACGCAGTATTTT
CASSYSQGNAYTQYF
>TRBJ2-2|few|.|TRBV5-4|16
TGTGCCAGCAGCTTGCTGACACCCGCGAACACCGGGGAGCTGTTTTTT
CASSLLTPANTGELFF